A selection of T cell receptor beta chains follows, all from one sample in a study of T cell responses to AZD1222 COVID-19 vaccine. Clones were sequenced by immunoSEQ multiplex PCR, and TCRdb holds only the in-frame ones, with some missing. Of some 120,000 clones in the sample, approximately 86% are singletons; the top ten hold around a tenth. The sample in question was peripheral blood, obtained on day 0 of AZD1222 vaccination. The source is an adult in good health. The CDR3 runs from the conserved cysteine through the conserved F or W. The order of the fields is D gene, J gene, CDR3 length, V gene, clone size, CDR3 DNA, CDR3 protein. A D gene is named only where the DNA matches it firmly. Size is omitted from some rows. Given values are once, few, many or a class for expanded clones.

d_gene: TRBD1; j_gene: TRBJ1-1; len: 14; v_gene: TRBV5-4; abundance: once; CDR3nt: TGTGCCAGCAGCCGGGACAGGGTGAACACTGAAGCTTTCTTT; CDR3aa: CASSRDRVNTEAFF
d_gene: .; j_gene: TRBJ1-2; len: 15; v_gene: TRBV4-1; abundance: .; CDR3nt: TGCGCCAGCAGCCAGTCGACAGCCTCGGGTTATGGCTACACCTTC; CDR3aa: CASSQSTASGYGYTF
d_gene: TRBD1; j_gene: TRBJ2-2; len: 17; v_gene: TRBV4-1; abundance: .; CDR3nt: TGCGCCAGCAGCCGAGACGACAGGGAAGGACTCAGCGGGGAGCTGTTTTTT; CDR3aa: CASSRDDREGLSGELFF
d_gene: TRBD2; j_gene: TRBJ2-7; len: 14; v_gene: TRBV2; abundance: .; CDR3nt: TGTGCCAGCAGGCTGGTCGGGACTAACTACGAGCAGTACTTC; CDR3aa: CASRLVGTNYEQYF
d_gene: TRBD1; j_gene: TRBJ1-2; len: 13; v_gene: TRBV13; abundance: .; CDR3nt: TGTGCCAGCAGCTCTCAGGGGGCTGGAGGCTACACCTTC; CDR3aa: CASSSQGAGGYTF
d_gene: .; j_gene: TRBJ2-7; len: 14; v_gene: TRBV6-5; abundance: .; CDR3nt: TGTGCCAGCAGTTACGCCAGGGAGCTCTACGAGCAGTACTTC; CDR3aa: CASSYARELYEQYF
d_gene: .; j_gene: TRBJ1-4; len: 15; v_gene: TRBV9; abundance: .; CDR3nt: TGTGCCAGCAGCGCAGGATGGGGTATTTATGAAAAACTGTTTTTT; CDR3aa: CASSAGWGIYEKLFF
d_gene: TRBD1; j_gene: TRBJ1-2; len: 16; v_gene: TRBV3-1/TRBV3-2; abundance: .; CDR3nt: TGTGCCAGCAGCCAAGACCGGACAGGGATACCAAGGGGCTACACCTTC; CDR3aa: CASSQDRTGIPRGYTF
d_gene: TRBD1; j_gene: TRBJ2-7; len: 15; v_gene: TRBV6-5; abundance: .; CDR3nt: TGTGCCAGCAGTAGACCGGGACAGGATCGATACGAGCAGTACTTC; CDR3aa: CASSRPGQDRYEQYF
d_gene: TRBD1; j_gene: TRBJ2-1; len: 16; v_gene: TRBV5-8; abundance: .; CDR3nt: TGTGCCAGCAGCTTGGGGTGGTTAGGGGGCGGAGGAGAGCAGTTCTTC; CDR3aa: CASSLGWLGGGGEQFF
d_gene: .; j_gene: TRBJ1-3; len: 14; v_gene: TRBV30; abundance: .; CDR3nt: TGTGCCTGTAAGGGGACAATGACTGGAAACACCATATATTTT; CDR3aa: CACKGTMTGNTIYF